The source of this T cell receptor (beta chain) is a study of T-cell memory formation after mild COVID-19. Study-wide points: Whereas later expanders leaned CD4+, clones contracting day 15 to 85 showed a balanced CD4/CD8 makeup. Prior to infection, memory already included some responding clones, suggesting cross-reactive memory joined.

Trimming removed 4 bases from V and 2 bases from J; junction bases left unmatched: 8. The germline V gene encodes CDR1 SGHDT and CDR2 YYEEEE. CDR3 length: 15 amino acids. TCRdb processed the 5' RACE reads anew with MiXCR; each CDR3 protein has one entry. Among fewer than 250,000 distinct CDR3 sequences listed, 10% to 13% were seen once. With respect to this clonotype: Its antigen is still unknown.

The chain joins TRBV5-6 to TRBJ1-2, with 7 nucleotides matching TRBD1. The TCR originated in a young man who had mild COVID-19 (a few samples of this study predate the infection). Cell type and time point are not known. Sequenced input: PBMCs or a T cell subset sorted from them (not recorded which). CDR3 region: CASSQIGQDNYGYTF. The CDR3, as DNA: TGTGCCAGCAGCCAAATAGGACAGGACAACTATGGCTACACCTTC.